Each of the 10 T cell receptor beta chains below was sequenced from the same sample in a study of T-cell memory formation after mild COVID-19. One entry per CDR3 protein results from TCRdb running MiXCR on the 5' RACE reads. The profile shows under 350,000 distinct CDR3 sequences, about 17% of them singletons. Sequencing input: PBMCs or a T cell subset sorted from them (not recorded which). All receptors derive from a man between 18 and 35 years old who had mild COVID-19 (a few samples of this study predate the infection). Cell type and time point are not known.

This clonotype was seen a few times. The chain links TRBV25-1 to TRBJ2-5, with 7 bases fitting TRBD1. In germline, CDR1 is MGHDK, CDR2 SYGVNS. V lost 8 bases, J lost 5 bases, and 8 bases stayed unmatched. The CDR3 consists of 13 residues. CDR3 nucleotide sequence: TGTGCCAGCGCACAGGGACAGCGGGAGACCCAGTACTTC. This translates into CASAQGQRETQYF. The complete variable domain, with remaining parts taken from reference TRBV25-1 and TRBJ2-5, reads EADIYQTPRYLVIGTGKKITLECSQTMGHDKMYWYQQDPGMELHLIHYSYGVNSTEKGDLSSESTVSRIRTEHFPLTLESARPSHTSQYLCASAQGQRETQYFGPGTRLLVL.

The chain joins TRBV6-6 to TRBJ1-1; no clear D gene. The germline gives CDR1 MNHNY, CDR2 SVGAGI (reference sequence). Trimming pared 2 bases from V and 2 bases from J, leaving 6 bases between. The CDR3 extends over 13 amino acids. CDR3 residues: CASSYISNTEAFF. CDR3 sequence (DNA): TGTGCCAGCAGTTACATTAGTAACACTGAAGCTTTCTTT.

V and J are TRBV9 and TRBJ2-7, with D perhaps TRBD1 or TRBD2 (6 bases each). The germline V and J ends were trimmed by 0 bases and 4 bases, with 14 bases remaining between them. Germline lookup yields CDR1 SGDLS and CDR2 YYNGEE. The CDR3 has 15 residues. The CDR3 loop reads CASSVAWGAGYEQYF. DNA for the CDR3: TGTGCCAGCAGCGTAGCTTGGGGGGCCGGATACGAGCAGTACTTC.

In its sample, this clonotype was seen many times. The chain combines TRBV20-1 with TRBJ2-4; unclear D gene. V dropped 5 bases and J dropped 6 bases, with 11 bases sitting between them. Germline CDR1 reads DFQATT; CDR2 reads SNEGSKA (reference sequence). This CDR3 comprises 12 residues. The CDR3 is CSAGSFRNIQYF. In nucleotides, the CDR3 is TGCAGTGCTGGTTCTTTTCGAAACATTCAGTACTTC.

This chain uses TRBV6-5 with TRBJ2-5, with no clear D. V lost 6 bases, J lost 5 bases, and 13 bases lay in between. CDR3 length: 13 residues. CDR1 is MNHEY and CDR2 is SVGAGI in the germline V gene. The CDR3 bases are TGTGCCAGCAGGCCATGGTTGTGGGAGACCCAGTACTTC. It codes for CASRPWLWETQYF.

This clonotype was counted between two and nine times. CDR3 in DNA: TGCGCCAGCAGCCCCAGGATCTTCGGCTACAATGAGCAGTTCTTC. Protein sequence: CASSPRIFGYNEQFF. The chain carries TRBV4-3 and TRBJ2-1; D is ambiguous. V lost 4 bases to trimming and J lost 3 bases, with 13 bases between them. Germline CDR1 and CDR2: LGHNA and YSLEER. The CDR3 spans 15 residues.

This clonotype was picked up many times. The chain has TRBV4-3 and TRBJ2-4; no clear D gene. Germline lookup yields CDR1 LGHNA and CDR2 YSLEER. The CDR3 covers 13 residues. Trimming cost V 1 base and J 8 bases, with 9 bases left between them. The DNA of the CDR3 is TGCGCCAGCAGCCAAGGACCCTCAGACATTCAGTACTTC. Residues: CASSQGPSDIQYF.

The chain links TRBV12-3 or TRBV12-4 to TRBJ1-6; possibly TRBD1 for D (6 bases). Trimming stripped 4 bases from V and 10 bases from J, with 14 bases between. The CDR3 runs 14 residues. The CDR3 nucleotides are TGTGCCAGCAGTTCAAACAACAGGGTCTCACCCCTCCACTTT. Its translation: CASSSNNRVSPLHF.

This clonotype has more than one count but fewer than ten. The V gene is TRBV6-5, the J gene TRBJ1-5; D remains ambiguous. The CDR3 consists of 14 residues. V lost 2 bases and J 3 bases, leaving 8 bases between the germline ends. CDR1 is MNHEY, CDR2 SVGAGI, per germline. The CDR3 sequence: CASSYAAYNQPQHF. CDR3 in DNA: TGTGCCAGCAGTTACGCTGCGTACAATCAGCCCCAGCATTTT.

This sequence joins TRBV6-4 and TRBJ2-2; D gene unclear. The CDR3 is made up of 13 amino acids. CDR1 MRHNA and CDR2 SNTAGT come from the germline V gene. Trimming shortened V by 6 bases and J by 8 bases, and 13 bases separated the two germline ends. This CDR3 is CASSGYPRGELFF. CDR3 sequence (DNA): TGTGCCAGCAGCGGATACCCTAGGGGGGAGCTGTTTTTT.